These 23 T cell receptor beta chains were sequenced from one sample in a study of blood T cells in healthy people across ages. With a J-beta primer mix and a sample-barcoded 5' primer, a second PCR ran 7 to 11 cycles. TCRdb used MiXCR to reprocess the 5' RACE reads, holding one entry per CDR3 protein. The sample has 540,000 or so distinct CDR3 sequences; nearly 25% are singletons. These sequences were also reported in another study, on T cells of mothers and their children.

Source material: blood. These receptors were obtained from a boy younger than 18 in good health.

The chain combines TRBV7-2 with TRBJ2-3; 8 bases fit TRBD2. The germline gives CDR1 SGHTA, CDR2 FQGNSA. The CDR3 runs to 15 residues. The junction had 8 bases not matched to a gene; V was cut back by 2 bases and J by 7 bases. CDR3 nucleotide sequence: TGTGCCAGCAGCTTAAAGTCCAGCGGGGGACATACGCAGTATTTT. The encoded protein is CASSLKSSGGHTQYF. The variable domain in full, with the rest retrieved from reference TRBV7-2 and TRBJ2-3, is GAGVSQSPSNKVTEKGKDVELRCDPISGHTALYWYRQSLGQGLEFLIYFQGNSAPDKSGLPSDRFSAERTGGSVSTLTIQRTQQEDSAVYLCASSLKSSGGHTQYFGPGTRLTVL.

The genes are TRBV27 and TRBJ2-5; perhaps TRBD2 as D (5 bases). The DNA end is a closer match to TRBJ2-7, so the J assignment may be wrong. Germline lookup yields CDR1 MNHEY and CDR2 SMNVEV (reference sequence). The CDR3 consists of 14 residues. CDR3 DNA: TGTGCCAGCAGTTTAACGGGATCTTCCCACGAGCAGTACTTC. It encodes CASSLTGSSHEQYF.

The chain combines TRBV14 with TRBJ2-1; D possibly corresponds to TRBD1 (5 bases). The J call may be incorrect, as the DNA end agrees better with TRBJ2-7. This CDR3 is built from 15 residues. Germline CDR1 and CDR2: SGHDN and FVKESK. The CDR3 spells CASSQDSMSGYEQYF. The CDR3 nucleotides read TGTGCCAGCAGCCAAGACTCAATGTCAGGGTACGAGCAGTACTTC.

The table lists this clonotype with a few counts. This rearrangement joins TRBV4-1 to TRBJ2-1, with D perhaps TRBD2 (7 bases). This CDR3 is 17 amino acids long. Trimming took 0 bases from V and 4 from J, leaving 16 bases between them. CDR1 and CDR2 (germline): MGHRA, YSYEKL. CDR3 region: CASSQDLEGGGYNEQFF. CDR3 coding DNA: TGCGCCAGCAGCCAAGATCTCGAGGGAGGGGGGTACAATGAGCAGTTCTTC.

As regards this clonotype: The junction departs from germline at one end; a sequencing error may be responsible. This chain uses TRBV7-7 with TRBJ2-3; D possibly matches TRBD1 or TRBD2 (6 bases each). This CDR3 region has 19 residues. From germline, CDR1 is SSHAT and CDR2 FNYEAQ (reference sequence). CDR3 nucleotides: TGTGCTAGCAGCTCCCTTTTTGGACCGGAGGGGGGTAGCACAGATACGCAGTATTTT. Its protein product is CASSSLFGPEGGSTDTQYF.

This clonotype was seen more than once but under ten times. The CDR3 nucleotides read TGTGCCATTGGGCCTTACCAAGAGACCCAGTACTTC. This codes for CAIGPYQETQYF. V gene TRBV10-3 combines with J gene TRBJ2-5, with no clear D. Trimming removed 9 bases at V and 0 bases at J, with 8 bases between. The CDR3 loop spans 12 amino acids. Germline values: CDR1 ENHRY, CDR2 SYGVKD.

Concerning this clonotype: The junction shows a germline mismatch at one end, possibly a read error. The J gene is TRBJ2-5, the V gene TRBV29-1; 14 bases are a match to TRBD2. The CDR3 is 11 amino acids. From germline, CDR1 is SQVTM and CDR2 ANQGSEA. Here the CDR3 reads CSVPGLAGEFF. The CDR3 coding sequence is TGCAGCGTTCCGGGACTAGCGGGAGAGTTCTTC.

CDR3 nucleotides: TGTGCCAGCAGTTACAGTGGGCTCTCTGGGGCCAACGTCCTGACTTTC. This gives the protein CASSYSGLSGANVLTF. The genes are TRBV6-2 or TRBV6-3 and TRBJ2-6; D gene uncertain. Trimming removed 2 bases at V and 0 bases at J, with 8 bases between. Germline assignment: CDR1 MNHEY and CDR2 SVGEGT. The CDR3 is 16 amino acids.

The chain links TRBV2 to TRBJ1-1; 10 bases align to TRBD1. V lost 2 bases to trimming and J lost 10 bases; unmatched junction nucleotides: 10. Germline V lookup: CDR1 SNHLY, CDR2 FYNNEI. This CDR3 has 15 amino acids. The CDR3 DNA sequence: TGTGCCAGCAGTGAAACCCGGGGACAGGGGATTGGAGCTTTCTTT. Translation gives CASSETRGQGIGAFF.

In DNA, the CDR3 is TGCGCCAGCAGCACCAGCGGGGGGGTATCGGACATTCAGTACTTC. Translating gives CASSTSGGVSDIQYF. The chain is built from TRBV5-1 and TRBJ2-4; 10 nucleotides line up with TRBD2. The junction had 9 bases not matched to a gene; V was cut back by 4 bases and J by 8 bases. From germline, CDR1 is SGHRS and CDR2 YFSETQ. CDR3 length: 15 residues.

The V and J genes are TRBV28 and TRBJ1-5; 8 bases are a match to TRBD1. CDR1 and CDR2 (germline): MDHEN, SYDVKM. The CDR3 is made up of 16 amino acids. J gave up 4 bases and V 1 base, and 6 bases lay outside the gene matches. CDR3 sequence reads: CASSLLSGGANQPQHF. CDR3 in DNA: TGTGCCAGCAGTTTATTGTCAGGGGGCGCGAATCAGCCCCAGCATTTT.

This clonotype came up a few times. V is TRBV28 and J is TRBJ2-5, with 7 bases identical to TRBD1. With the DNA end fitting TRBJ2-7 better, the J assignment may be wrong. The CDR3 has 17 amino acids. From germline, CDR1 is MDHEN and CDR2 SYDVKM. CDR3 sequence (DNA): TGTGCCAGCAGTCAAGACAAGGGGGCGCGCCAATCCTACGAGCAGTACTTC. Encoded protein: CASSQDKGARQSYEQYF.

The chain uses TRBV7-2 and TRBJ2-3, with D tentatively TRBD1 or TRBD2 (5 bases each). V lost 1 base to trimming and J lost 0 bases, with 11 bases between them. This CDR3 comprises 16 residues. Germline V gene data show CDR1 as SGHTA and CDR2 as FQGNSA. CDR3 nucleotide sequence: TGTGCCAGCAGCTTAGGGGGGAAACCTAGCACAGATACGCAGTATTTT. This gives the protein CASSLGGKPSTDTQYF.

The V and J genes are TRBV29-1 and TRBJ1-1; 8 bases agree with TRBD1. From germline, CDR1 is SQVTM and CDR2 ANQGSEA. The CDR3 spans 13 residues. J gave up 7 bases and V 7 bases, and 11 bases lay outside the gene matches. The CDR3, as DNA: TGCAGCGCCATACCTGGGACAGGACTTGAAGCTTTCTTT. It specifies CSAIPGTGLEAFF.

The chain joins TRBV20-1 to TRBJ2-5, with 9 positions matching TRBD2. Germline V gives CDR1 DFQATT, CDR2 SNEGSKA (reference sequence). The CDR3 length is 15 residues. After removal of 0 bases from V and 12 bases from J, the junction contained 14 bases not matched to a gene. CDR3 protein: CSARDLAGSGIVEYF. In DNA, the CDR3 is TGCAGTGCTAGAGATCTAGCGGGGAGTGGTATAGTCGAGTACTTC.

This clonotype was observed a few times. This chain connects TRBV3-1 to TRBJ1-3; D remains ambiguous. Trimming removed 4 bases from V and 0 bases from J, with 13 bases in between. This CDR3 is 16 amino acids long. The germline gives CDR1 LGHDT, CDR2 YNNKEL (reference sequence). DNA for the CDR3: TGTGCCAGCAGCCTCCCGGACTCCTTCTCTGGAAACACCATATATTTT. It translates to CASSLPDSFSGNTIYF.

This clonotype showed up just a few times. V is TRBV10-3 and J is TRBJ2-3, with 7 bases that match TRBD2. The CDR3 consists of 14 residues. V lost 4 bases and J lost 6; bases outside the gene matches: 7. Germline-derived CDR1 and CDR2 are ENHRY and SYGVKD. The CDR3 protein is CAISVAGARDTQYF. The DNA for the CDR3 is TGTGCCATCAGTGTGGCGGGAGCCAGGGATACGCAGTATTTT.

This chain links TRBV30 with TRBJ2-7; D may be TRBD1 (6 bases). CDR1 is GTSNPN and CDR2 is SVGIG in the germline V gene (reference sequence). The CDR3 is made up of 12 amino acids. The V end lost 1 base, the J end lost 6 bases, and 10 bases lay between the germline ends. CDR3 in amino acids: CAWSGGRGEQYF. The CDR3 DNA follows: TGTGCCTGGAGTGGAGGCAGGGGCGAGCAGTACTTC.

The chain has TRBV5-1 and TRBJ2-4, with D unresolved. This CDR3 has 13 amino acids. Trimming removed 0 bases at V and 8 bases at J, with 9 bases between. In germline, CDR1 is SGHRS, CDR2 YFSETQ. CDR3 sequence: CASSLGGSDIQYF. The DNA of the CDR3 is TGCGCCAGCAGCTTGGGCGGAAGTGACATTCAGTACTTC.

The V gene is TRBV29-1, the J gene TRBJ2-1, with 12 bases fitting TRBD2. CDR3 length: 16 amino acids. CDR1 SQVTM and CDR2 ANQGSEA come from the germline V gene. V shed 3 bases, J shed 2 bases, and the junction held 5 bases outside the gene matches. The CDR3 spells CSVEELAGGTYNEQFF. CDR3 nucleotide sequence: TGCAGCGTTGAGGAACTAGCGGGAGGCACCTACAATGAGCAGTTCTTC.

The chain recombines TRBV4-2 with TRBJ1-2, with D perhaps TRBD1 (6 bases). CDR3 length equals 14 residues. V gave up 1 base and J gave up 8 bases, with 14 bases separating them. Germline loops: CDR1 LGHNA, CDR2 YNFKEQ. The CDR3 reads CASSQGSGGSGYTF. In nucleotides, the CDR3 is TGTGCCAGCAGCCAAGGGTCTGGGGGCTCAGGCTACACCTTC.

This clonotype was found many times. The rearrangement uses TRBV9 and TRBJ2-1; 10 bases agree with TRBD2. The junction had 0 bases not matched to a gene; V was cut back by 0 bases and J by 6 bases. The CDR3 runs 14 residues. Germline CDR1 SGDLS, CDR2 YYNGEE. Here the CDR3 reads CASSVGTSGNEQFF. CDR3 bases: TGTGCCAGCAGCGTAGGGACTAGCGGCAATGAGCAGTTCTTC.

The chain carries TRBV11-1 and TRBJ1-2; 8 bases agree with TRBD1. Unmatched junction bases numbered 3, after V lost 0 bases and J lost 3 bases. The CDR3 is 15 residues long. Per germline, CDR1 SGHAT and CDR2 FQDESV (reference sequence). CDR3 coding DNA: TGTGCCAGCAGCTTAGCCGACAGGGGAGACTATGGCTACACCTTC. Its protein is CASSLADRGDYGYTF.